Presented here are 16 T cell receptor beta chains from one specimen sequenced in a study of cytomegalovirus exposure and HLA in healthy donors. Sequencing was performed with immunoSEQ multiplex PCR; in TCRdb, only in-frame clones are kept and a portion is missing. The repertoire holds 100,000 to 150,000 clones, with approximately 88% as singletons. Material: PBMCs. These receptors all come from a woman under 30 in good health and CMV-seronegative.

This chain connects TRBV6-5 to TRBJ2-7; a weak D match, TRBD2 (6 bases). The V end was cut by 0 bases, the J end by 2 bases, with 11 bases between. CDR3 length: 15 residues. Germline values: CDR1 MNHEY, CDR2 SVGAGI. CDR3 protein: CASSYSRGTAYEQYF. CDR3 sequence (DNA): TGTGCCAGCAGTTACTCTCGCGGGACCGCCTACGAGCAGTACTTC.

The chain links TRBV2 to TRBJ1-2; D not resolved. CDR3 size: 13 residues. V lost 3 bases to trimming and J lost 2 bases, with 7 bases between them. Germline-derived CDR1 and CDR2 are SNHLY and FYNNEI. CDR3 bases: TGTGCCAGCAGTGACCCCTTAAACTATGGCTACACCTTC. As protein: CASSDPLNYGYTF.

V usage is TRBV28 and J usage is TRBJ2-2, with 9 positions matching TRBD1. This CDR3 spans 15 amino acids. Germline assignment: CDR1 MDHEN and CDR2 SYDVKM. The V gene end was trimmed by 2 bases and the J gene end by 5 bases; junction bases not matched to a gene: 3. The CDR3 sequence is CASSLMGQGTGELFF. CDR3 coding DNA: TGTGCCAGCAGTTTAATGGGACAGGGAACCGGGGAGCTGTTTTTT.

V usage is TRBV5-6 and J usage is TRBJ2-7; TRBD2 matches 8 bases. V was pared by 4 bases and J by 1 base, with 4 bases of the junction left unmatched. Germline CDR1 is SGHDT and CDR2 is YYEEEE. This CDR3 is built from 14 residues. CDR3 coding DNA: TGTGCCAGCAGCCAGGGACTAGAATCCTACGAGCAGTACTTC. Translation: CASSQGLESYEQYF. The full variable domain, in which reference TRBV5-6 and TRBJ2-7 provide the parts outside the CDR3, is DAGVTQSPTHLIKTRGQQVTLRCSPKSGHDTVSWYQQALGQGPQFIFQYYEEEERQRGNFPDRFSGHQFPNYSSELNVNALLLGDSALYLCASSQGLESYEQYFGPGTRLTVT.

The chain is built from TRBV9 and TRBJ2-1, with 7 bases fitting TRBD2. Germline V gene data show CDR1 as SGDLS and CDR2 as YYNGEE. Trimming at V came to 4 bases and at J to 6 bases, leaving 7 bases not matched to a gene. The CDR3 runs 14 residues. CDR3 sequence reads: CASSPRTRFNEQFF. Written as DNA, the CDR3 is TGTGCCAGCAGCCCCCGGACTAGGTTCAATGAGCAGTTCTTC.

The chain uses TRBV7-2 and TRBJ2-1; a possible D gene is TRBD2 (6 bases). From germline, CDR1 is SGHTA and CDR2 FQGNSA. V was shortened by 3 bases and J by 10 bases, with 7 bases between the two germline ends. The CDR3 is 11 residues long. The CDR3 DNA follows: TGTGCCAGCAGCTTCCGGGAGGAGCAGTTCTTC. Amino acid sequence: CASSFREEQFF. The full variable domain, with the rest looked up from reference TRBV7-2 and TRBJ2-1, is GAGVSQSPSNKVTEKGKDVELRCDPISGHTALYWYRQSLGQGLEFLIYFQGNSAPDKSGLPSDRFSAERTGGSVSTLTIQRTQQEDSAVYLCASSFREEQFFGPGTRLTVL.

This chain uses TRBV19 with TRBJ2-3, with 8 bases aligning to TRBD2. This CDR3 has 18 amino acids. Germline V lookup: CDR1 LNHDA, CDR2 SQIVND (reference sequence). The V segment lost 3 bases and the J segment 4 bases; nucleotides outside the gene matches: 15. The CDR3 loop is CASSIPGGRAGVPDTQYF. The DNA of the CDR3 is TGTGCCAGTAGTATCCCCGGGGGAAGAGCGGGAGTTCCAGATACGCAGTATTTT.

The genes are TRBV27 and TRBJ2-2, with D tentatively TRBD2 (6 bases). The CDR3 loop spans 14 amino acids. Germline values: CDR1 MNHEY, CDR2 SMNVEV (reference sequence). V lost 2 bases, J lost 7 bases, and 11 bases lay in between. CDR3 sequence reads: CASSLKLASGELFF. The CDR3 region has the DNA TGTGCCAGCAGTTTAAAACTAGCCAGCGGGGAGCTGTTTTTT.

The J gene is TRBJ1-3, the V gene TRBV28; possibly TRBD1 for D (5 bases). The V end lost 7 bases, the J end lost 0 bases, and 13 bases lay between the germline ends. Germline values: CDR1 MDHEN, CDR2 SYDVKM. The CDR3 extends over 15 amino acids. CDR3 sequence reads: CASTPGLRSGNTIYF. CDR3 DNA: TGTGCCAGCACCCCGGGACTCCGCTCTGGAAACACCATATATTTT.

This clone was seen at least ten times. As DNA, the CDR3 is TGCAGTGGCTCAGGGACAGATACGCAGTATTTT. It is translated as CSGSGTDTQYF. The V and J genes are TRBV20-1 and TRBJ2-3, with D tentatively TRBD1 (5 bases). Germline V lookup: CDR1 DFQATT, CDR2 SNEGSKA (reference sequence). V dropped 7 bases and J dropped 3 bases, with 8 bases sitting between them. CDR3 length: 11 amino acids.

Here the CDR3 reads CSVETTGDYGYTF. The CDR3 bases are TGCAGCGTTGAAACGACCGGGGATTATGGCTACACCTTC. The rearrangement uses TRBV29-1 and TRBJ1-2; D is undetermined. Trimming cost V 2 bases and J 5 bases, with 12 bases left between them. The length of the CDR3 is 13 residues. Germline CDR1 reads SQVTM; CDR2 reads ANQGSEA.

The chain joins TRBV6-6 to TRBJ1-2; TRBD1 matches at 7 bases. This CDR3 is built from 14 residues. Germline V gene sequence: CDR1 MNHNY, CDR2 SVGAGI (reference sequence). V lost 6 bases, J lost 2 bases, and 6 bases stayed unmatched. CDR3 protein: CASSRTGQNYGYTF. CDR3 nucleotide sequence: TGTGCCAGCAGCCGGACAGGCCAAAACTATGGCTACACCTTC.

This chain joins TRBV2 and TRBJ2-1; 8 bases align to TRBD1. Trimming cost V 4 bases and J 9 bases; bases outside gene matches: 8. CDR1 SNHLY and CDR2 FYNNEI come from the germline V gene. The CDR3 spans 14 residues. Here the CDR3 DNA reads TGTGCCAGCAGTGCCCGGACAGGGAACGGTGAGCAGTTCTTC. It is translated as CASSARTGNGEQFF.

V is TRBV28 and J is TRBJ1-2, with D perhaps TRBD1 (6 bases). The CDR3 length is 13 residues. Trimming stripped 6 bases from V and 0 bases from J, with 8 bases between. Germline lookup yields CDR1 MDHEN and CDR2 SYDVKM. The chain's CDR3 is CASRGGANYGYTF. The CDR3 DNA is TGTGCCAGCAGAGGGGGAGCTAACTATGGCTACACCTTC.

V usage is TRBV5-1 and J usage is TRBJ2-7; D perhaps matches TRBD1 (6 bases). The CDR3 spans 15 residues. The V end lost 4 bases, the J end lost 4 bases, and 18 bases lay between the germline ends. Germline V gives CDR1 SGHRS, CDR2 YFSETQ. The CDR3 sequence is CASSLHADSLYEQYF. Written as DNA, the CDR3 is TGCGCCAGCAGCCTCCATGCGGACAGCTTGTACGAGCAGTACTTC.

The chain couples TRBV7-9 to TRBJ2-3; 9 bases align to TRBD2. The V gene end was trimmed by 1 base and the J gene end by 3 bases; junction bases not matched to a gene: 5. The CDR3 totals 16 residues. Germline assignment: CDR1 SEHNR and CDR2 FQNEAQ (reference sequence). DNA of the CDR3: TGTGCCAGCAGCTTAGGTCTAGCGGGACTGACAGATACGCAGTATTTT. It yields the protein CASSLGLAGLTDTQYF.